At least ten counts were recorded for the clone carrying this TCR beta chain. Antigen unknown. This record comes from a study of Graves' ophthalmopathy and Graves' hyperthyroidism. Whole-study findings and limits: Stable hyperthyroidism and ophthalmopathy were told apart by a 13-signature model, which achieved 85% to 90% sensitivity and around 77% specificity.

CDR3 length: 12 amino acids. Germline V gives CDR1 SQVTM, CDR2 ANQGSEA. V dropped 4 bases and J dropped 4 bases, with 11 bases sitting between them. The study amplified TCR beta CDR3 regions using RNA transcripts. Following a first-round RT-PCR that used HTBI primers, a second-round multiplex PCR was carried out. TCRdb itself ran the multiplex PCR reads through MiXCR, one entry per CDR3 protein. The sample shows around 1.1 million distinct CDR3 sequences, 35% to 45% of them seen only once. Sequencing was carried out using peripheral blood or thyroid tissue (not recorded which). This chain joins TRBV29-1 and TRBJ2-7; D remains ambiguous. This clonotype was obtained from an adult man with Graves' hyperthyroidism. The CDR3 spells CSVATLLYEQYF. The CDR3 region has the DNA TGCAGCGTTGCAACCCTTCTTTACGAGCAGTACTTC.